The 19 T cell receptor beta chains given below trace back to one sample, sequenced in a study of vaccination and CD4 T cells after COVID-19. The Oncomine TCR Beta short-read assay sequenced DNA from cultured CD4+ T cells. One entry per CDR3 protein results from TCRdb running MiXCR on the PCR reads. The data hold fewer than 9,000 distinct CDR3 sequences, with over 70% observed a single time. The sample's treatment: approximately 9-day PBMC culture with coronavirus spike peptide pools or control peptides (ViraFEST assay). These TCRs' antigens remain unknown. The specimen sequenced was CD4+ T cells from blood, cultured in vitro. Receptors were obtained from a human donor who had recovered from COVID-19.

The V call is TRBV12-3 or TRBV12-4, the J call TRBJ2-1; TRBD2 might be the D (5 bases). The length of the CDR3 is 15 residues. Trimming removed 0 bases at V and 0 bases at J, with 6 bases between. CDR3 protein: CASSLAGSSYNEQFF. Here the CDR3 DNA reads TGTGCCAGCAGTTTAGCGGGGAGCTCCTACAATGAGCAGTTCTTC.

The chain is built from TRBV2 and TRBJ2-3; no reliable D call. The V end lost 3 bases, the J end lost 8 bases, and 12 bases lay between the germline ends. This CDR3 has 13 amino acids. Germline V gene sequence: CDR1 SNHLY, CDR2 FYNNEI. CDR3 region: CASSEELGLTQYF. The DNA for the CDR3 is TGTGCCAGCAGTGAGGAGTTAGGCCTTACGCAGTATTTT.

V usage is TRBV30 and J usage is TRBJ1-1; no definite D call. The CDR3 loop spans 13 amino acids. V shed 4 bases and J shed 1 base, with 10 bases lying between them. Looked up from germline, CDR1 is GTSNPN and CDR2 is SVGIG (reference sequence). The chain's CDR3 is CAWTQRTNTEAFF. The CDR3 nucleotides are TGTGCCTGGACACAACGGACGAACACTGAAGCTTTCTTT. The variable domain in full, with the rest retrieved from reference TRBV30 and TRBJ1-1, is SQTIHQWPATLVQPVGSPLSLECTVEGTSNPNLYWYRQAAGRGLQLLFYSVGIGQISSEVPQNLSASRPQDRQFILSSKKLLLSDSGFYLCAWTQRTNTEAFFGQGTRLTVV.

This chain uses TRBV29-1 with TRBJ1-1, with D possibly TRBD1 on 5 matching bases. CDR1 and CDR2 from the germline V gene are SQVTM and ANQGSEA. The CDR3 length is 14 residues. The DNA for the CDR3 is TGCAGTGAGATCCCCGGGGCAATGAACACTGAAGCTTTCTTT. This codes for CSEIPGAMNTEAFF.

This chain joins TRBV7-2 and TRBJ2-2; D ambiguous. V lost 5 bases, J lost 5 bases, and 12 bases lay in between. This CDR3 contains 14 residues. Per the germline V gene, CDR1 is SGHTA and CDR2 is FQGNSA. CDR3 in DNA: TGTGCCAGCAGCCCCCCCCGAAGGACCGGGGAGCTGTTTTTT. This codes for CASSPPRRTGELFF.

This rearrangement joins TRBV12-3 or TRBV12-4 to TRBJ2-3; possible D gene TRBD2, 6 bases. The V gene lost 2 bases and the J gene lost 5 bases, with 8 bases spanning the gap. The CDR3 is made up of 13 amino acids. The CDR3 region is CASSLWRGDTQYF. The CDR3 nucleotides are TGTGCCAGCAGTTTATGGAGGGGAGATACGCAGTATTTT.

Only a few counts were recorded for this clonotype. The chain joins TRBV24-1 to TRBJ2-3, with 10 bases matching TRBD1. The V gene end was trimmed by 4 bases and the J gene end by 4 bases; junction bases not matched to a gene: 7. CDR1 KGHDR and CDR2 SFDVKD come from the germline V gene. The CDR3 is 16 residues long. CDR3 sequence: CATSDSDRGPSDTQYF. CDR3 DNA sequence: TGTGCCACCAGTGACTCCGACAGGGGGCCCTCAGATACGCAGTATTTT.

This chain uses TRBV28 with TRBJ2-7; 13 nucleotides agree with TRBD2. CDR3 length: 16 amino acids. Germline-derived CDR1 and CDR2 are MDHEN and SYDVKM. The trim removed 6 bases at V and 0 bases at J, leaving 5 bases unmatched. This CDR3 is CASRPGLAGNSYEQYF. DNA of the CDR3: TGTGCCAGCAGGCCGGGACTAGCGGGGAACTCCTACGAGCAGTACTTC.

This clonotype was detected once. This rearrangement joins TRBV7-3 to TRBJ2-5, with 9 bases matching TRBD1. The ends lost 3 bases at V and 4 bases at J; junction bases unmatched: 6. Germline V gene lookup returns CDR1 SGHTA and CDR2 FQGTGA. This CDR3 has 15 amino acids. CDR3 sequence reads: CASSLNRGRGETQYF. The CDR3 DNA is TGTGCCAGCAGCTTGAACAGGGGGCGGGGAGAGACCCAGTACTTC.

The chain links TRBV7-8 to TRBJ2-5, with a weak D call TRBD2 (6 bases). CDR3 length: 13 residues. V shed 5 bases and J shed 2 bases, with 9 bases lying between them. Germline loops: CDR1 SGHVS, CDR2 FQNEAQ. CDR3 loop: CASSRDLQETQYF. DNA of the CDR3: TGTGCCAGCAGCAGGGACTTGCAAGAGACCCAGTACTTC. Full variable domain (rest looked up from reference TRBV7-8 and TRBJ2-5): GAGVSQSPRYKVAKRGQDVALRCDPISGHVSLFWYQQALGQGPEFLTYFQNEAQLDKSGLPSDRFFAERPEGSVSTLKIQRTQQEDSAVYLCASSRDLQETQYFGPGTRLLVL.

The V and J genes are TRBV19 and TRBJ1-1; D is unresolved. The CDR3 loop spans 13 amino acids. Trimming cost V 5 bases and J 4 bases, with 11 bases left between them. CDR1 and CDR2 from the germline V gene are LNHDA and SQIVND (reference sequence). The CDR3 region has the DNA TGTGCCAGTAGTCCCAGGAGGAGCACTGAAGCTTTCTTT. Translated, it gives CASSPRRSTEAFF.

The chain employs TRBV3-1 and TRBJ1-1; D not certain. Trimming stripped 1 base from V and 4 bases from J, with 7 bases between. The CDR3 spans 13 residues. Germline V gene sequence: CDR1 LGHDT, CDR2 YNNKEL (reference sequence). The CDR3 region has the DNA TGTGCCAGCAGCCAAGGCCACAGCACTGAAGCTTTCTTT. This encodes CASSQGHSTEAFF.

This rearrangement joins TRBV7-3 to TRBJ2-3, with D hard to call. Per germline, CDR1 SGHTA and CDR2 FQGTGA. The CDR3 is 14 residues long. V dropped 1 base and J dropped 0 bases, with 5 bases sitting between them. The CDR3 reads CASSLMGSTDTQYF. CDR3 coding DNA: TGTGCCAGCAGCTTAATGGGGAGCACAGATACGCAGTATTTT.

The CDR3 region has the DNA TGCGCCAGCAGCCCGGACAGGAACAACTATGGCTACACCTTC. Its translation is CASSPDRNNYGYTF. This chain uses TRBV5-1 with TRBJ1-2; 7 nucleotides agree with TRBD1. The CDR3 contains 14 residues. Germline-derived CDR1 and CDR2 are SGHRS and YFSETQ. J lost 2 bases, V lost 4 bases, and 5 bases had no gene match.

CDR3 bases: TGTGCCAGTAGTATAGATTATCAAGGGGGAAATACGCAGTATTTT. Protein: CASSIDYQGGNTQYF. The V and J genes are TRBV19 and TRBJ2-3, with D perhaps TRBD1 (6 bases). The CDR3 totals 15 residues. CDR1 and CDR2 from the germline V gene are LNHDA and SQIVND (reference sequence). Trimming cost V 0 bases and J 7 bases, with 14 bases left between them.

This clonotype is termed large. The CDR3 DNA is TGTGCCAGCAGTGGACAGTATAGCAATCAGCCCCAGCATTTT. As protein: CASSGQYSNQPQHF. The chain links TRBV2 to TRBJ1-5, with D perhaps TRBD1 (5 bases). The V gene's germline CDR1 is SNHLY and CDR2 FYNNEI. With 4 bases removed from V and 0 bases from J, the gap between germline ends came to 7 bases. CDR3 size: 14 residues.

J is TRBJ2-5 and V is TRBV29-1, with D perhaps matching TRBD1 or TRBD2 (5 bases each). Per germline, CDR1 SQVTM and CDR2 ANQGSEA. Trimming pared 6 bases from V and 5 bases from J, leaving 22 bases between. This CDR3 comprises 15 residues. The CDR3 loop reads CSVISGRGSGETQYF. CDR3 nucleotides: TGCAGCGTCATCTCGGGAAGGGGCAGTGGCGAGACCCAGTACTTC. Variable domain in full (rest from reference TRBV29-1 and TRBJ2-5): SAVISQKPSRDICQRGTSLTIQCQVDSQVTMMFWYRQQPGQSLTLIATANQGSEATYESGFVIDKFPISRPNLTFSTLTVSNMSPEDSSIYLCSVISGRGSGETQYFGPGTRLLVL.

With regard to this clonotype: At one end, the junction sequence differs from germline, possibly due to a read error. The chain recombines TRBV7-7 with TRBJ2-3; D is undetermined. The CDR3 is made up of 13 amino acids. Germline CDR1 is SSHAT and CDR2 is FNYEAQ (reference sequence). CDR3 nucleotides: TGTGCTAGCAGCGAAAGGGGCACAGATACGCAGTATTTT. It is translated as CASSERGTDTQYF.

The chain combines TRBV7-8 with TRBJ1-6, with 9 positions matching TRBD1. The CDR3 covers 14 residues. Germline V gene sequence: CDR1 SGHVS, CDR2 FQNEAQ. V gave up 5 bases and J gave up 7 bases; unmatched junction bases: 3. This CDR3 reads CASSPDRGNSPLHF. As DNA, the CDR3 is TGTGCCAGCAGCCCCGACAGGGGGAATTCACCCCTCCACTTT.